Below, 21 T cell receptor beta chains from the same sample are listed, as sequenced in a study of blood T cell repertoires in COVID-19. Assay: immunoSEQ multiplex PCR; the TCRdb copy retains only in-frame clones and omits some. The sample shows approximately 230,000 clones, 70% to 85% of them seen only once. Source material: PBMCs or T cells enriched from blood (not recorded which). Source of these receptors: a man aged 35-49 years who had recovered from COVID-19.

The chain couples TRBV18 to TRBJ1-3, with 9 nucleotides matching TRBD1. V trimming: 6 bases; J trimming: 2 bases; junction bases outside the gene matches: 11. The CDR3 is 17 residues long. Germline CDR1 and CDR2: KGHSH and LQKENI. CDR3 coding DNA: TGTGCCAGCTCGTCGGCCCTAAACAGGGGGCCTGGAAACACCATATATTTT. It specifies CASSSALNRGPGNTIYF.

The chain recombines TRBV15 with TRBJ1-6; D call uncertain. With 5 bases removed from V and 7 bases from J, the gap between germline ends came to 12 bases. Germline V lookup: CDR1 LNHNV, CDR2 YYDKDF (reference sequence). The CDR3 loop spans 14 amino acids. The CDR3: CATSFREGNSPLHF. Written as DNA, the CDR3 is TGTGCCACCAGCTTTAGAGAGGGAAATTCACCCCTCCACTTT. The full variable domain, with the rest looked up from reference TRBV15 and TRBJ1-6, is DAMVIQNPRYQVTQFGKPVTLSCSQTLNHNVMYWYQQKSSQAPKLLFHYYDKDFNNEADTPDNFQSRRPNTSFCFLDIRSPGLGDTAMYLCATSFREGNSPLHFGNGTRLTVT.

The chain uses TRBV27 and TRBJ2-1; 9 bases match TRBD1. The CDR3 runs 16 residues. The J segment lost 8 bases and the V segment lost 2 bases, leaving 10 bases of the junction unmatched. Per the germline V gene, CDR1 is MNHEY and CDR2 is SMNVEV (reference sequence). In DNA, the CDR3 is TGTGCCAGCAGTTTAGACAGGGGGTGGGGGCCCTATGAGCAGTTCTTC. It yields the protein CASSLDRGWGPYEQFF.

The chain uses TRBV5-1 and TRBJ1-1; D not certain. CDR3 size: 13 residues. Trimming pared 0 bases from V and 1 base from J, leaving 4 bases between. The germline gives CDR1 SGHRS, CDR2 YFSETQ. CDR3 loop: CASSLDSNTEAFF. CDR3 DNA sequence: TGCGCCAGCAGCTTGGACTCGAACACTGAAGCTTTCTTT.

This clone was detected once. This chain links TRBV27 with TRBJ2-3; TRBD2 aligns across 11 bases. Germline V lookup: CDR1 MNHEY, CDR2 SMNVEV (reference sequence). The CDR3 is made up of 15 amino acids. V gave up 4 bases and J gave up 6 bases; unmatched junction bases: 6. The chain's CDR3 is CASSSSSGRWDTQYF. CDR3 DNA sequence: TGTGCCAGCAGTTCTTCTAGCGGGAGGTGGGATACGCAGTATTTT.

The chain is built from TRBV19 and TRBJ1-1, with 7 bases aligning to TRBD1. CDR3 length equals 15 residues. In germline, CDR1 is LNHDA, CDR2 SQIVND (reference sequence). The J segment lost 3 bases and the V segment lost 4 bases, leaving 8 bases of the junction unmatched. The DNA of the CDR3 is TGTGCCAGTAGTAGTCTCCGACAGGGCTACACTGAAGCTTTCTTT. It is translated as CASSSLRQGYTEAFF. The whole variable domain, filled in from reference TRBV19 and TRBJ1-1, reads DGGITQSPKYLFRKEGQNVTLSCEQNLNHDAMYWYRQDPGQGLRLIYYSQIVNDFQKGDIAEGYSVSREKKESFPLTVTSAQKNPTAFYLCASSSLRQGYTEAFFGQGTRLTVV.

The chain combines TRBV5-4 with TRBJ2-7; TRBD2 agrees at 9 bases. The CDR3 extends over 16 amino acids. Germline CDR1 is SGHNT and CDR2 is YYREEE (reference sequence). Losses at the gene ends were 0 bases for V and 4 bases for J; bases not matched to a gene: 8. CDR3 nucleotides: TGTGCCAGCAGCTTGGCGGGGAGCGGGGGGTCGTACGAGCAGTACTTC. It codes for CASSLAGSGGSYEQYF.

This chain links TRBV7-9 with TRBJ1-4; 7 bases are shared with TRBD1. There are 15 residues in the CDR3. Germline V CDR1 and CDR2: SEHNR, FQNEAQ (reference sequence). V gave up 5 bases and J gave up 2 bases; unmatched junction bases: 5. CDR3 protein: CASSPPGQTNEKLFF. In nucleotides, the CDR3 is TGTGCCAGCAGCCCACCGGGACAGACTAATGAAAAACTGTTTTTT.

The CDR3 loop is CASSFGGNNEQFF. DNA of the CDR3: TGTGCCAGCAGCTTCGGGGGAAACAATGAGCAGTTCTTC. The chain has TRBV7-9 and TRBJ2-1, with TRBD2 as a possible D gene (6 bases). CDR3 size: 13 residues. Germline CDR1 reads SEHNR; CDR2 reads FQNEAQ (reference sequence). Trimming shortened V by 3 bases and J by 5 bases, and 8 bases separated the two germline ends. The full variable domain, completed using reference TRBV7-9 and TRBJ2-1, is DTGVSQNPRHKITKRGQNVTFRCDPISEHNRLYWYRQTLGQGPEFLTYFQNEAQLEKSRLLSDRFSAERPKGSFSTLEIQRTEQGDSAMYLCASSFGGNNEQFFGPGTRLTVL.

This chain uses TRBV10-2 with TRBJ2-3; the D is unclear. This CDR3 is built from 14 residues. CDR1 is WSHSY and CDR2 is SAAADI in the germline V gene. The V end lost 8 bases, the J end lost 2 bases, and 14 bases lay between the germline ends. CDR3 nucleotides: TGCGCCAGCTCACCCCGGTATTCCACAGATACGCAGTATTTT. Protein product: CASSPRYSTDTQYF.

This chain links TRBV11-2 with TRBJ1-3; 9 nucleotides agree with TRBD1. The CDR3 loop spans 15 amino acids. J lost 4 bases, V lost 5 bases, and 6 bases had no gene match. Per the germline V gene, CDR1 is SGHAT and CDR2 is FQNNGV. Written as DNA, the CDR3 is TGTGCCAGCAGCCCTACAGGGGGCATAGGAAACACCATATATTTT. The encoded protein is CASSPTGGIGNTIYF.

This clone was seen more than once but under ten times. The chain employs TRBV5-1 and TRBJ2-7, with a tentative D call TRBD1 (7 bases). CDR1 and CDR2 from the germline V gene are SGHRS and YFSETQ. V was clipped by 1 base and J by 7 bases, with 18 bases between them. The CDR3 has 15 amino acids. CDR3 coding DNA: TGCGCCAGCAGCTTGTTTCAGGGGGGAACGAATGAGCAGTACTTC. Its protein product is CASSLFQGGTNEQYF.

The chain couples TRBV6-5 to TRBJ1-6, with D perhaps TRBD1 (6 bases). This CDR3 comprises 15 residues. V was shortened by 6 bases and J by 10 bases, with 19 bases between the two germline ends. Per the germline V gene, CDR1 is MNHEY and CDR2 is SVGAGI. CDR3 DNA sequence: TGTGCCAGCAGACCCACAGGGCCTCAGGGGTCACCCCTCCACTTT. It encodes CASRPTGPQGSPLHF.

The table lists this clone with a few counts. The V call is TRBV7-2, the J call TRBJ1-5; no definite D call. Trimming took 2 bases from V and 2 from J, leaving 10 bases between them. The germline gives CDR1 SGHTA, CDR2 FQGNSA. CDR3 length: 15 amino acids. The CDR3 coding sequence is TGTGCCAGCAGCTTACAGTTCGCAGGCAATCAGCCCCAGCATTTT. It specifies CASSLQFAGNQPQHF. The full variable domain, in which reference TRBV7-2 and TRBJ1-5 provide the parts outside the CDR3, is GAGVSQSPSNKVTEKGKDVELRCDPISGHTALYWYRQSLGQGLEFLIYFQGNSAPDKSGLPSDRFSAERTGGSVSTLTIQRTQQEDSAVYLCASSLQFAGNQPQHFGDGTRLSIL.

This clone was detected a few times. The rearrangement joins TRBV19 to TRBJ1-3; D is undetermined. CDR3 length: 16 residues. CDR1 LNHDA and CDR2 SQIVND come from the germline V gene (reference sequence). V dropped 3 bases and J dropped 0 bases, with 12 bases sitting between them. Here the CDR3 DNA reads TGTGCCAGTAGTATTGCGGGCACGAACTCTGGAAACACCATATATTTT. Its protein product is CASSIAGTNSGNTIYF.

This chain links TRBV2 with TRBJ2-7; 8 bases match TRBD1. This CDR3 contains 14 residues. V shed 3 bases, J shed 0 bases, and the junction held 1 base outside the gene matches. CDR1 and CDR2 (germline): SNHLY, FYNNEI. The DNA for the CDR3 is TGTGCCAGCAGTGAGCAGGGGGCCTCCTACGAGCAGTACTTC. This codes for CASSEQGASYEQYF.

The DNA of the CDR3 is TGCGCCAGCAGCTTGGGGGGGCAATACGAGCAGTACTTC. This translates into CASSLGGQYEQYF. J is TRBJ2-7 and V is TRBV5-1, with D maybe TRBD1 (6 bases). Between the trimmed V and J ends, which lost 0 bases and 4 bases, there was a span of 8 bases. Germline V gives CDR1 SGHRS, CDR2 YFSETQ. The CDR3 is 13 amino acids. The whole variable domain, filled in from reference TRBV5-1 and TRBJ2-7, reads KAGVTQTPRYLIKTRGQQVTLSCSPISGHRSVSWYQQTPGQGLQFLFEYFSETQRNKGNFPGRFSGRQFSNSRSEMNVSTLELGDSALYLCASSLGGQYEQYFGPGTRLTVT.

The chain combines TRBV7-6 with TRBJ1-6, with TRBD1 identical over 10 bases. Germline V gives CDR1 SGHVS, CDR2 FNYEAQ. The V gene end was trimmed by 5 bases and the J gene end by 6 bases; junction bases not matched to a gene: 4. The CDR3 totals 15 residues. The CDR3 sequence is CASSQGQGFNSPLHF. The CDR3 DNA sequence: TGTGCCAGCAGCCAGGGACAGGGGTTTAATTCACCCCTCCACTTT.

J is TRBJ2-7 and V is TRBV2; D is possibly TRBD2 (5 bases). Germline CDR1 is SNHLY and CDR2 is FYNNEI. Trimming shortened V by 1 base and J by 7 bases, and 8 bases separated the two germline ends. The CDR3 is made up of 12 amino acids. The CDR3, as DNA: TGTGCCAGCAGTGAAGGTACGGGGGAGCAGTACTTC. It encodes CASSEGTGEQYF. Using reference TRBV2 and TRBJ2-7 for the parts outside the CDR3, the full variable domain is EPEVTQTPSHQVTQMGQEVILRCVPISNHLYFYWYRQILGQKVEFLVSFYNNEISEKSEIFDDQFSVERPDGSNFTLKIRSTKLEDSAMYFCASSEGTGEQYFGPGTRLTVT.

The rearrangement links TRBV30 to TRBJ2-6, with D hard to call. Trimming took 5 bases from V and 4 from J, leaving 6 bases between them. The CDR3 extends over 12 amino acids. Germline-derived CDR1 and CDR2 are GTSNPN and SVGIG (reference sequence). The CDR3 spells CAWVSGANVLTF. The CDR3 bases are TGTGCCTGGGTTTCAGGGGCCAACGTCCTGACTTTC.

The chain combines TRBV3-1 (or the pseudogene TRBV3-2) with TRBJ2-1; 7 nucleotides line up with TRBD2. From germline, CDR1 is LGHDT and CDR2 YNNKEL (reference sequence). The CDR3 extends over 15 amino acids. V trimming: 1 base; J trimming: 7 bases; junction bases outside the gene matches: 7. The chain's CDR3 is CASSQGAGVGNEQFF. In DNA, the CDR3 is TGTGCCAGCAGCCAAGGGGCGGGAGTTGGGAATGAGCAGTTCTTC.